This TCR beta chain came from a study of PD-1 blockade in classical Hodgkin lymphoma. This CDR3 contains 17 residues. Germline V lookup: CDR1 KGHSH, CDR2 LQKENI. V lost 1 base, J lost 0 bases, and 13 bases lay in between. Sequencing was performed with immunoSEQ multiplex PCR; in TCRdb, only in-frame clones are kept and a portion is missing. The sample yields 45,000 to 55,000 clones, more than 65% seen once. Each patient's relapse followed autologous stem cell transplantation, and brentuximab vedotin exposure varied. The sequences come from peripheral blood mononuclear cells (PBMCs), collected at baseline. This TCR was sampled from a human donor with classical Hodgkin lymphoma. The V call is TRBV18, the J call TRBJ1-3; the D is unclear. CDR3 sequence: CASSPQGRISSGNTIYF. The CDR3 nucleotides read TGTGCCAGCTCACCACAAGGCAGGATTTCCTCTGGAAACACCATATATTTT.